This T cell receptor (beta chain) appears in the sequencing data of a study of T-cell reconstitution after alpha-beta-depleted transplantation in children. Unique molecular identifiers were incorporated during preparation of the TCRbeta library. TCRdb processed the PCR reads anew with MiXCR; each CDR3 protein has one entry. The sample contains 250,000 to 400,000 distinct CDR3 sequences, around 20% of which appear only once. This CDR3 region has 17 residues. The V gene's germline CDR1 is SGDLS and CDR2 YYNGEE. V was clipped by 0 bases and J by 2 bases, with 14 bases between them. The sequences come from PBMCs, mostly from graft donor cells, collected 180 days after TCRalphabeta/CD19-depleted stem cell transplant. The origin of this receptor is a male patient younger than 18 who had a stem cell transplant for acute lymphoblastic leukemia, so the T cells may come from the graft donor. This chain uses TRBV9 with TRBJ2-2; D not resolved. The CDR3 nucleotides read TGTGCCAGCAGCGTAGCTGGTTGGCGATCCAACACCGGGGAGCTGTTTTTT. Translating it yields CASSVAGWRSNTGELFF.